These 18 T cell receptor beta chains originate from one sample sequenced in a study of CD8 T cells in Susac syndrome. Reverse transcription of about 0.45 to 1 ug RNA was performed with random hexamers. MiXCR was run by TCRdb on the immunoSEQ multiplex PCR reads, yielding one entry per CDR3 protein. This repertoire shows roughly 80,000 distinct CDR3 sequences, 75% to 95% found once; its top ten account for less than 0.55%. Sequences were obtained from CD8+ T cells from PBMCs. All receptors come from a human donor with multiple sclerosis.

The V gene is TRBV28, the J gene TRBJ2-7, with TRBD2 matching over 11 bases. The CDR3 is 15 amino acids. Trimming took 5 bases from V and 2 from J; bases not matched to a gene: 5. Per germline, CDR1 MDHEN and CDR2 SYDVKM. CDR3 region: CASSPGTSGTYEQYF. CDR3 bases: TGTGCCAGCAGTCCAGGGACTAGCGGCACCTACGAGCAGTACTTC.

This chain connects TRBV18 to TRBJ1-5; D is possibly TRBD1 (5 bases). CDR1 is KGHSH and CDR2 is LQKENI in the germline V gene. This CDR3 spans 15 amino acids. The ends were cut back, 4 bases at V and 3 bases at J, with 13 bases in the middle. The CDR3 loop reads CASSLLTEPNQPQHF. The DNA for the CDR3 is TGTGCCAGCTCACTGTTGACAGAACCCAATCAGCCCCAGCATTTT.

The chain links TRBV7-8 to TRBJ1-4, with D maybe TRBD1 (5 bases). CDR1 is SGHVS and CDR2 is FQNEAQ in the germline V gene. V lost 5 bases to trimming and J lost 0 bases, with 19 bases between them. The CDR3 spans 18 residues. In DNA, the CDR3 is TGTGCCAGCAGCCCAACGACAGTTTTAGTTGCAACTAATGAAAAACTGTTTTTT. It is translated as CASSPTTVLVATNEKLFF.

The V call is TRBV5-1, the J call TRBJ2-3; D unclear. The V gene's germline CDR1 is SGHRS and CDR2 YFSETQ. Trimming took off 10 bases at V and 4 bases at J, with 10 bases between the two ends. The CDR3 is 11 amino acids. The CDR3 DNA reads as TGCGCCTGTAATTTCGCAGATACGCAGTATTTT. Translation gives CACNFADTQYF.

The chain links TRBV19 to TRBJ2-1; perhaps D is TRBD1 or TRBD2 (6 bases each). This CDR3 is built from 13 residues. The V end lost 6 bases, the J end lost 5 bases, and 11 bases lay between the germline ends. CDR1 is LNHDA and CDR2 is SQIVND in the germline V gene (reference sequence). DNA for the CDR3: TGTGCCAGTAGCTTCGGGGGCCACAATGAGCAGTTCTTC. Protein sequence: CASSFGGHNEQFF.

The V call is TRBV7-3, the J call TRBJ2-5; 8 bases agree with TRBD2. This CDR3 comprises 16 residues. V lost 2 bases to trimming and J lost 3 bases; unmatched junction nucleotides: 8. Germline V gene data show CDR1 as SGHTA and CDR2 as FQGTGA. The CDR3 protein is CASSLGVAGKEETQYF. CDR3 bases: TGTGCCAGCAGCTTAGGGGTAGCGGGAAAAGAAGAGACCCAGTACTTC.

The gene calls are TRBV7-9 and TRBJ2-7; D gene ambiguous. CDR3 length: 13 amino acids. Germline V gene data show CDR1 as SEHNR and CDR2 as FQNEAQ (reference sequence). The V and J ends lost 3 bases and 5 bases respectively, with 11 bases between them. The CDR3 spells CASSFGQPHEQYF. The CDR3 nucleotides read TGTGCCAGCAGCTTCGGTCAGCCCCACGAGCAGTACTTC.

The gene calls are TRBV27 and TRBJ1-1; D ambiguous. Germline V CDR1 and CDR2: MNHEY, SMNVEV (reference sequence). CDR3 length: 13 amino acids. V was pared by 0 bases and J by 3 bases, with 5 bases between. The CDR3 nucleotides are TGTGCCAGCAGTTTATCAAGGGACACTGAAGCTTTCTTT. It is translated as CASSLSRDTEAFF.

The rearrangement links TRBV7-8 to TRBJ2-5, with a possible D match to TRBD2 (6 bases). CDR1 and CDR2 from the germline V gene are SGHVS and FQNEAQ. This CDR3 comprises 16 residues. Deletions cut 5 bases from V and 2 bases from J, with 18 bases between. For the CDR3, the DNA is TGTGCCAGCAGCCCCCGGGCCTCTAGCGCACAAGAGACCCAGTACTTC. Its protein product is CASSPRASSAQETQYF. The whole variable domain, filled in from reference TRBV7-8 and TRBJ2-5, reads GAGVSQSPRYKVAKRGQDVALRCDPISGHVSLFWYQQALGQGPEFLTYFQNEAQLDKSGLPSDRFFAERPEGSVSTLKIQRTQQEDSAVYLCASSPRASSAQETQYFGPGTRLLVL.

The chain carries TRBV7-8 and TRBJ2-5; a weak D match, TRBD1 (6 bases). This CDR3 is built from 14 residues. Trimming removed 5 bases from V and 4 bases from J, with 14 bases in between. Germline assignment: CDR1 SGHVS and CDR2 FQNEAQ. CDR3 sequence: CASSPRDTSETQYF. In DNA, the CDR3 is TGTGCCAGCAGCCCTCGGGACACTTCAGAGACCCAGTACTTC.

The chain has TRBV27 and TRBJ2-7; D unclear. The CDR3 consists of 13 residues. Trimming removed 2 bases at V and 2 bases at J, with 7 bases between. CDR1 is MNHEY, CDR2 SMNVEV, per germline (reference sequence). The CDR3 spells CASSLSDTYEQYF. CDR3 in DNA: TGTGCCAGCAGTTTAAGTGACACCTACGAGCAGTACTTC.

This clonotype was recorded once. The rearrangement joins TRBV12-3 or TRBV12-4 to TRBJ1-1; TRBD1 is a possible D gene (5 bases). The CDR3 has 11 residues. V was trimmed by 5 bases and J by 7 bases, leaving 8 bases between them. The CDR3 protein is CASSGAVEAFF. The DNA for the CDR3 is TGTGCCAGCAGTGGGGCGGTTGAAGCTTTCTTT.

This chain connects TRBV12-3 or TRBV12-4 to TRBJ2-3; 8 bases fit TRBD2. With 6 bases clipped from V and 5 bases from J, the junction kept 7 bases outside the gene matches. The CDR3 loop spans 14 amino acids. This CDR3 reads CASSIGLAEDTQYF. The CDR3 DNA sequence: TGTGCCAGCAGCATAGGACTAGCTGAAGATACGCAGTATTTT.

The gene calls are TRBV7-9 and TRBJ2-5, with 13 positions matching TRBD2. The germline CDR1 and CDR2 sequences are SEHNR and FQNEAQ (reference sequence). Trimming at V came to 0 bases and at J to 5 bases, leaving 9 bases not matched to a gene. This CDR3 comprises 18 residues. For the CDR3, the DNA is TGTGCCAGCAGCTTAGCGGGACTAGCGGGGACCCCATGGGAGACCCAGTACTTC. Residues: CASSLAGLAGTPWETQYF.

CDR3 DNA sequence: TGTGCCAGCAGTTTATCTCCGGAGTACACCGGGGAGCTGTTTTTT. It is translated as CASSLSPEYTGELFF. The V call is TRBV12-3 or TRBV12-4, the J call TRBJ2-2; D not certain. This CDR3 region has 15 residues. With 2 bases removed from V and 3 bases from J, the gap between germline ends came to 10 bases.

This clonotype was seen just once. This chain uses TRBV4-1 with TRBJ2-7; TRBD1 matches 10 bases. This CDR3 has 18 residues. Germline CDR1 MGHRA, CDR2 YSYEKL. After removal of 4 bases from V and 1 base from J, the junction contained 13 bases not matched to a gene. The CDR3 nucleotides are TGCGCCAGCAGCCTTACGGGACAGGGGACGGGTCGTTCCTACGAGCAGTACTTC. Protein sequence: CASSLTGQGTGRSYEQYF.

CDR3 nucleotide sequence: TGTGCCAGCAGCCAAGACAGGGGGGCAGATACGCAGTATTTT. Its protein product is CASSQDRGADTQYF. The J gene is TRBJ2-3, the V gene TRBV4-2, with D tentatively TRBD1 (7 bases). The CDR3 covers 14 residues. Per germline, CDR1 LGHNA and CDR2 YNFKEQ. V lost 0 bases to trimming and J lost 4 bases, with 8 bases between them.

The chain is built from TRBV19 and TRBJ1-5; D remains ambiguous. The germline V and J ends were trimmed by 10 bases and 4 bases, with 11 bases remaining between them. The CDR3 covers 12 residues. CDR1 is LNHDA, CDR2 SQIVND, per germline (reference sequence). The CDR3 DNA follows: TGTGCCACCGCGGTAGAGAATCAGCCCCAGCATTTT. This encodes CATAVENQPQHF.